This TCR beta chain derives from a study of CD8 T cells in ankylosing spondylitis. TCRdb itself ran the 5' RACE reads through MiXCR, one entry per CDR3 protein. The data hold about 340,000 distinct CDR3 sequences, with approximately 22% observed a single time. This clonotype was seen more than once but under ten times. Its specificity is not known. Study-wide points: According to the report, clones linked to the disease were significantly enriched in matched synovial fluid samples taken from ankylosing spondylitis patients. CD8+ disease-linked clones were present at relatively low frequencies in blood. Prior literature has documented some motif variants in synovial fluid and blood from reactive arthritis. There was a TCR beta motif, made of fewer than 10 highly homologous variants, that appeared characteristic of ankylosing spondylitis blood.

CDR3 length: 17 amino acids. Germline CDR1 SGDLS, CDR2 YYNGEE. V shed 0 bases and J 1 base; nucleotides not matched to a gene: 10. The sample taken for sequencing was blood, either unsorted or a sorted T cell fraction (not recorded which). The V call is TRBV9, the J call TRBJ2-7; 7 bases fit TRBD1. This receptor was identified in a male donor with ankylosing spondylitis or in good health (not recorded which). The CDR3, as DNA: TGTGCCAGCAGCGTAGCTCCGACAGGGCAAGTTTCCTACGAGCAGTACTTC. It encodes CASSVAPTGQVSYEQYF.